The sequence of this T cell receptor beta chain was determined in a study of T cell repertoires in aging, cancer and after chemotherapy. Study background: Donor ages fell into six groups from 30 or younger up to 70 or older.

Multiplex touch-down PCR with TRB-A/B primers amplified rearranged V-D-J TRB sequences. TCRdb redid the calling of the multiplex PCR reads with MiXCR, one entry per CDR3 protein. The table shows 8,100 or so distinct CDR3 sequences, with around two fifths occurring only once. The template was genomic DNA from peripheral blood, not RNA. V trimming: 2 bases; J trimming: 4 bases; junction bases outside the gene matches: 6. Looked up from germline, CDR1 is MNHEY and CDR2 is SVGAGI. This CDR3 spans 16 amino acids. The V gene is TRBV6-5, the J gene TRBJ1-2, with 11 positions matching TRBD1. What was sequenced was blood. The TCR comes from a human donor in good health. The CDR3 DNA reads as TGTGCCAGCAGTTACCGAACCGGGACAGGGGGCTATGGCTACACCTTC. It yields the protein CASSYRTGTGGYGYTF.